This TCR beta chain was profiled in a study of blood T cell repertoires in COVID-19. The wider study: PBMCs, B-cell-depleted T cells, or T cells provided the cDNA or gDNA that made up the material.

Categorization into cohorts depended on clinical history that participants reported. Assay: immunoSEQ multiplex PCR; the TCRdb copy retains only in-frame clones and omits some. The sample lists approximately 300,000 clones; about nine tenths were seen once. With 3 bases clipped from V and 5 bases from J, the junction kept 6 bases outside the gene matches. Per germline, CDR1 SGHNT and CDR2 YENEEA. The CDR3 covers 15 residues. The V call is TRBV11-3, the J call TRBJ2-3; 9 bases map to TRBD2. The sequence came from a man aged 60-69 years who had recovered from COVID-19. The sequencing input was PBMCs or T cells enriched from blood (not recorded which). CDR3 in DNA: TGTGCCAGCAGCTTCGGGGGACTAGCAATAGATACGCAGTATTTT. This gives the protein CASSFGGLAIDTQYF.